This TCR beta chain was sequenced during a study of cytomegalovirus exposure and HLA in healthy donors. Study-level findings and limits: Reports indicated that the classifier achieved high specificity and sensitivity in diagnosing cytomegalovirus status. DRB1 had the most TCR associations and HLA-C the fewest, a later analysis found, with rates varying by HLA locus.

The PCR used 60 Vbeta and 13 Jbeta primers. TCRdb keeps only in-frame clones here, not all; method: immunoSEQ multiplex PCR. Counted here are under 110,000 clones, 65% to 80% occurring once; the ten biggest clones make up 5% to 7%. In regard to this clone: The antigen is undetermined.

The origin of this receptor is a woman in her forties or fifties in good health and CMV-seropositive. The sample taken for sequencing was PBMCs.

Here the CDR3 DNA reads TGTGCCAGCAGCCCACAGGGGAATAATTCACCCCTCCACTTT. Its protein is CASSPQGNNSPLHF. The V call is TRBV6-1, the J call TRBJ1-6; TRBD1 aligns across 7 bases. The germline V gene has CDR1 MNHNS and CDR2 SASEGT. This CDR3 is 14 amino acids long. Trimming cost V 6 bases and J 5 bases; bases outside gene matches: 4.